These 31 T cell receptor beta chains share one sample of origin, sequenced in a study of Ad26.COV2.S vaccination and SARS-CoV-2 variants (dated by TCRdb to the early 2020s). The sample's treatment or condition, from its label and the paper: 19 received Ad26.COV2.S at low or high dose, single or two shots; about five received placebo; per-sample allocation not given. For vaccine and placebo recipients, repertoires were sequenced using samples collected on day 63 after the first injection. To prepare the library, the immunoSEQ multiplex PCR assay was applied. The table comes from immuneACCESS by way of TCRdb, which keeps in-frame sequences with V and J called. Part of the clones is missing from these tables; in studies checked, under half for an unresolved V gene and the rest for unknown reasons. Here the sample has 350,000 to 500,000 clones; 89% occur a single time. 2.5% to 3% of the sample comes from the top ten.

Here the sequenced sample was peripheral blood, taken in a trial of Ad26.COV2.S vaccine versus placebo. The source is a person aged 18-60 years who received the Ad26.COV2.S COVID-19 vaccine or a placebo.

This chain joins TRBV2 and TRBJ2-1; D is unclear. CDR3 length: 13 residues. Trimming shortened V by 9 bases and J by 5 bases, and 14 bases separated the two germline ends. CDR1 and CDR2 from the germline V gene are SNHLY and FYNNEI. The CDR3 sequence: CARDGGIDNEQFF. In nucleotides, the CDR3 is TGTGCCAGGGACGGCGGAATAGACAATGAGCAGTTCTTC.

This rearrangement joins TRBV19 to TRBJ2-7, with 9 bases identical to TRBD1. The V gene's germline CDR1 is LNHDA and CDR2 SQIVND (reference sequence). J lost 1 base, V lost 5 bases, and 6 bases had no gene match. CDR3 length: 15 amino acids. The CDR3 region has the DNA TGTGCCAGTAGTTCCTCCGGGACAGGGTCCTACGAGCAGTACTTC. Translation: CASSSSGTGSYEQYF.

This chain joins TRBV5-1 and TRBJ2-5; D is unclear. V was cut by 2 bases and J by 4 bases, with 12 bases left in between. The CDR3 totals 14 residues. Germline CDR1 SGHRS, CDR2 YFSETQ. In DNA form, the CDR3 reads TGCGCCAGCAGCTTTACGGACGGTCTAGAGACCCAGTACTTC. Protein sequence: CASSFTDGLETQYF.

The chain employs TRBV28 and TRBJ1-1; D is undetermined. This CDR3 has 15 amino acids. Trimming removed 5 bases at V and 0 bases at J, with 13 bases between. Germline V CDR1 and CDR2: MDHEN, SYDVKM. CDR3 residues: CASSLLVGMNTEAFF. Written as DNA, the CDR3 is TGTGCCAGCAGTCTCCTCGTAGGGATGAACACTGAAGCTTTCTTT. The whole variable domain, filled in from reference TRBV28 and TRBJ1-1, reads DVKVTQSSRYLVKRTGEKVFLECVQDMDHENMFWYRQDPGLGLRLIYFSYDVKMKEKGDIPEGYSVSREKKERFSLILESASTNQTSMYLCASSLLVGMNTEAFFGQGTRLTVV.

The chain combines TRBV18 with TRBJ2-2; possibly TRBD1 for D (5 bases). V was pared by 3 bases and J by 6 bases, with 17 bases between. Germline V lookup: CDR1 KGHSH, CDR2 LQKENI. This CDR3 has 16 amino acids. CDR3 region: CASSPPTSQGAGELFF. The DNA for the CDR3 is TGTGCCAGCTCACCCCCCACGAGCCAGGGCGCCGGGGAGCTGTTTTTT.

The chain recombines TRBV5-1 with TRBJ2-7; 11 nucleotides line up with TRBD1. Germline values: CDR1 SGHRS, CDR2 YFSETQ. Trimming cost V 0 bases and J 7 bases; bases outside gene matches: 9. The CDR3 is made up of 16 amino acids. CDR3 in DNA: TGCGCCAGCAGCTTGGGCCCCGGACAGGGGGCGCTTGAGCAGTACTTC. It yields the protein CASSLGPGQGALEQYF.

This chain uses TRBV5-4 with TRBJ1-1, with D uncertain. The germline V gene has CDR1 SGHNT and CDR2 YYREEE (reference sequence). CDR3 length: 11 amino acids. The V gene lost 3 bases and the J gene lost 11 bases, with 11 bases spanning the gap. The CDR3 DNA reads TGTGCCAGCAGCTCCCCGGCCGGTGCTTTCTTT. Its protein product is CASSSPAGAFF.

The chain has TRBV19 and TRBJ1-2; tentatively, D is TRBD1 (5 bases). V lost 10 bases to trimming and J lost 4 bases, with 25 bases between them. Per the germline V gene, CDR1 is LNHDA and CDR2 is SQIVND (reference sequence). CDR3 length: 16 residues. CDR3 DNA: TGTGCCACACTGCGCTTGGACGGGGCACTAGGCTATGGCTACACCTTC. Protein product: CATLRLDGALGYGYTF.

The V call is TRBV7-6, the J call TRBJ1-5, with a possible D match to TRBD1 (6 bases). The ends were cut back, 1 base at V and 1 base at J, with 8 bases in the middle. Germline values: CDR1 SGHVS, CDR2 FNYEAQ. There are 15 residues in the CDR3. The CDR3 here is CASSLGQASNQPQHF. The CDR3 DNA sequence: TGTGCCAGCAGCTTAGGACAGGCCAGCAATCAGCCCCAGCATTTT.

The chain uses TRBV27 and TRBJ2-7; D is possibly TRBD1 or TRBD2 (5 bases each). V was trimmed by 6 bases and J by 5 bases, leaving 23 bases between them. Looked up from germline, CDR1 is MNHEY and CDR2 is SMNVEV (reference sequence). The CDR3 has 16 residues. Written as DNA, the CDR3 is TGTGCCAGCAGACAAGGGGTCGGGACCCTCCTGCACGAGCAGTACTTC. Amino acids: CASRQGVGTLLHEQYF.

The chain couples TRBV5-1 to TRBJ2-3; D is undetermined. V shed 4 bases and J shed 0 bases, with 12 bases lying between them. Germline CDR1 reads SGHRS; CDR2 reads YFSETQ. This CDR3 has 15 residues. CDR3 nucleotide sequence: TGCGCCAGCAGCCAGGCCGCGGCTAGCACAGATACGCAGTATTTT. Its protein product is CASSQAAASTDTQYF.

The chain couples TRBV3-1 (or the pseudogene TRBV3-2) to TRBJ2-1; D remains unclear. The CDR3 has 17 amino acids. Trimming removed 4 bases from V and 2 bases from J, with 18 bases in between. Germline-derived CDR1 and CDR2 are LGHDT and YNNKEL (reference sequence). As DNA, the CDR3 is TGTGCCAGCAGCCGGGCCCCGGCAGGTTTTGCCTACAATGAGCAGTTCTTC. It encodes CASSRAPAGFAYNEQFF.

The sample holds a few counts of this clone. The same CDR3 arises from other DNA sequences in this sample as well. This chain connects TRBV7-9 to TRBJ2-7; 9 positions match TRBD1. In germline, CDR1 is SEHNR, CDR2 FQNEAQ (reference sequence). The V and J ends lost 5 bases and 0 bases, in that order; junction bases with no gene match: 5. The CDR3 sequence is 15 residues long. The CDR3 loop reads CASSPGQGVSYEQYF. The CDR3 DNA reads as TGTGCCAGCAGCCCGGGACAGGGAGTCTCCTACGAGCAGTACTTC.

The chain uses TRBV5-4 and TRBJ2-5; D might be TRBD2 (5 bases). The germline CDR1 and CDR2 sequences are SGHNT and YYREEE (reference sequence). The V end lost 0 bases, the J end lost 2 bases, and 11 bases lay between the germline ends. The CDR3 spans 15 residues. The CDR3 bases are TGTGCCAGCAGCTTGGGGGCGGGCCCTCAAGAGACCCAGTACTTC. Protein: CASSLGAGPQETQYF. The whole variable domain, filled in from reference TRBV5-4 and TRBJ2-5, reads ETGVTQSPTHLIKTRGQQVTLRCSSQSGHNTVSWYQQALGQGPQFIFQYYREEENGRGNFPPRFSGLQFPNYSSELNVNALELDDSALYLCASSLGAGPQETQYFGPGTRLLVL.

The chain carries TRBV7-3 and TRBJ2-2, with D maybe TRBD1 (5 bases). The CDR3 has 13 amino acids. V was pared by 5 bases and J by 6 bases, with 10 bases between. Germline assignment: CDR1 SGHTA and CDR2 FQGTGA. The CDR3 nucleotides are TGTGCCAGCAGCCGGGCCAGGGCCGGGGAGCTGTTTTTT. This gives the protein CASSRARAGELFF.

The CDR3 reads CASSYAGSHYGYTF. The CDR3 DNA follows: TGTGCCAGCAGTTACGCGGGATCCCACTATGGCTACACCTTC. J is TRBJ1-2 and V is TRBV6-5; D not certain. The CDR3 spans 14 residues. V gave up 2 bases and J gave up 3 bases, with 10 bases separating them. Germline CDR1 and CDR2: MNHEY and SVGAGI.

The chain links TRBV19 to TRBJ1-4; D gene ambiguous. The germline CDR1 and CDR2 sequences are LNHDA and SQIVND (reference sequence). Between the trimmed V and J ends, which lost 3 bases and 5 bases, there was a span of 10 bases. There are 14 residues in the CDR3. This CDR3 is CASSITGTNEKLFF. The DNA of the CDR3 is TGTGCCAGTAGTATCACGGGAACGAATGAAAAACTGTTTTTT. Based on the CDR3 plus reference TRBV19 and TRBJ1-4, the full variable domain is DGGITQSPKYLFRKEGQNVTLSCEQNLNHDAMYWYRQDPGQGLRLIYYSQIVNDFQKGDIAEGYSVSREKKESFPLTVTSAQKNPTAFYLCASSITGTNEKLFFGSGTQLSVL.

The chain recombines TRBV6-1 with TRBJ1-2; D gene ambiguous. The CDR3 loop spans 14 amino acids. V was clipped by 1 base and J by 1 base, with 7 bases between them. Germline V CDR1 and CDR2: MNHNS, SASEGT. CDR3 protein: CASSEGPGNYGYTF. CDR3 coding DNA: TGTGCCAGCAGTGAAGGGCCTGGTAACTATGGCTACACCTTC.

V is TRBV7-9 and J is TRBJ1-2, with TRBD1 identical over 7 bases. Germline loops: CDR1 SEHNR, CDR2 FQNEAQ (reference sequence). V dropped 4 bases and J dropped 7; count of bases not matched to a gene: 9. The CDR3 sequence is 14 residues long. CDR3 in DNA: TGTGCCAGCAGCTCCAGACAGGGTTTAGGTGGCTACACCTTC. Its protein is CASSSRQGLGGYTF.

V is TRBV2 and J is TRBJ1-5, with a weak D call TRBD1 (6 bases). Germline V gives CDR1 SNHLY, CDR2 FYNNEI. The CDR3 consists of 15 residues. V was cut by 3 bases and J by 6 bases, with 15 bases left in between. CDR3 in amino acids: CASSDDRQGIQPQHF. For the CDR3, the DNA is TGTGCCAGCAGTGACGACAGGCAGGGAATTCAGCCCCAGCATTTT.

This clone was counted only a few times. Other DNA sequences of this sample code for an identical CDR3. The chain recombines TRBV7-3 with TRBJ1-1, with D tentatively TRBD1 (6 bases). CDR1 and CDR2 from the germline V gene are SGHTA and FQGTGA. The CDR3 length is 13 residues. V dropped 3 bases and J dropped 1 base, with 6 bases sitting between them. CDR3 nucleotides: TGTGCCAGCAGCTTCAGGGGGAACACTGAAGCTTTCTTT. Its translation: CASSFRGNTEAFF.

The chain joins TRBV7-9 to TRBJ1-2; D is unresolved. Trimming removed 0 bases at V and 8 bases at J, with 19 bases between. Germline V lookup: CDR1 SEHNR, CDR2 FQNEAQ (reference sequence). The length of the CDR3 is 16 residues. CDR3 protein: CASSLALGARRWGYTF. DNA for the CDR3: TGTGCCAGCAGCTTAGCCCTGGGCGCGAGACGTTGGGGCTACACCTTC. Full variable domain (missing parts from reference TRBV7-9 and TRBJ1-2): DTGVSQNPRHKITKRGQNVTFRCDPISEHNRLYWYRQTLGQGPEFLTYFQNEAQLEKSRLLSDRFSAERPKGSFSTLEIQRTEQGDSAMYLCASSLALGARRWGYTFGSGTRLTVV.

This clone appeared a few times. In the same sample, other DNA sequences code for this CDR3. V gene TRBV12-3 or TRBV12-4 combines with J gene TRBJ2-7, with D tentatively TRBD1 (5 bases). Trimming stripped 6 bases from V and 6 bases from J, with 12 bases between. The CDR3 covers 12 residues. CDR3 loop: CASSRQGGEQYV. CDR3 bases: TGTGCCAGCAGCCGGCAGGGTGGCGAGCAGTACGTC.

The rearrangement links TRBV25-1 to TRBJ2-3; the D gene could be TRBD1 or TRBD2 (7 bases each). V lost 5 bases to trimming and J lost 4 bases, with 16 bases between them. Germline V gives CDR1 MGHDK, CDR2 SYGVNS. The CDR3 length is 15 residues. DNA of the CDR3: TGTGCCAGCAGTCCCGGGGCAGGGGGGGCAGATACGCAGTATTTT. This encodes CASSPGAGGADTQYF.

The chain has TRBV28 and TRBJ2-7, with TRBD1 as a possible D gene (7 bases). Germline V lookup: CDR1 MDHEN, CDR2 SYDVKM. The CDR3 length is 13 residues. V lost 6 bases and J 3 bases, leaving 12 bases between the germline ends. The CDR3 DNA is TGTGCCAGCAGGAGACAGGGACTCTACGAGCAGTACTTC. Translated, it gives CASRRQGLYEQYF.

The rearrangement links TRBV2 to TRBJ1-6; a possible D gene is TRBD1 (6 bases). CDR1 and CDR2 (germline): SNHLY, FYNNEI. V gave up 6 bases and J gave up 7 bases, with 16 bases separating them. CDR3 length: 15 residues. DNA for the CDR3: TGTGCCAGCAGGGAGAAGCCAGGGGTCAATTCACCCCTCCACTTT. It translates to CASREKPGVNSPLHF.

This clone was counted once. V gene TRBV5-5 combines with J gene TRBJ1-6, with TRBD1 identical over 10 bases. The CDR3 is 15 amino acids. After removal of 5 bases from V and 8 bases from J, the junction contained 7 bases not matched to a gene. Germline V gene sequence: CDR1 SGHKS, CDR2 YYEKEE (reference sequence). DNA of the CDR3: TGTGCCAGCAGTCCCTGGACAGGGGGAGATTCACCCCTCCACTTT. This codes for CASSPWTGGDSPLHF. Drawing the rest from reference TRBV5-5 and TRBJ1-6, the complete variable domain is DAGVTQSPTHLIKTRGQQVTLRCSPISGHKSVSWYQQVLGQGPQFIFQYYEKEERGRGNFPDRFSARQFPNYSSELNVNALLLGDSALYLCASSPWTGGDSPLHFGNGTRLTVT.

This clone has just one count. V gene TRBV18 combines with J gene TRBJ1-1; perhaps TRBD1 as D (5 bases). This CDR3 is 15 amino acids long. V shed 0 bases and J shed 4 bases, with 12 bases lying between them. Germline CDR1 and CDR2: KGHSH and LQKENI. CDR3: CASSPPGGLGTEAFF. CDR3 DNA: TGTGCCAGCTCACCACCGGGGGGATTGGGCACTGAAGCTTTCTTT.

This chain links TRBV2 with TRBJ1-5; the D gene is possibly TRBD1 (6 bases). The CDR3 has 15 amino acids. Trimming took 8 bases from V and 3 from J, leaving 17 bases between them. The germline gives CDR1 SNHLY, CDR2 FYNNEI. CDR3 in DNA: TGTGCCAGCGGCGGACAGACTTCATACAATCAGCCCCAGCATTTT. Protein sequence: CASGGQTSYNQPQHF.

This clone has more than one count but fewer than ten. The chain couples TRBV6-5 to TRBJ1-5; no definite D call. The V gene's germline CDR1 is MNHEY and CDR2 SVGAGI. CDR3 size: 14 residues. The V end lost 2 bases, the J end lost 4 bases, and 9 bases lay between the germline ends. The CDR3 DNA follows: TGTGCCAGCAGTTACGACGGGATGAATCAGCCCCAGCATTTT. This codes for CASSYDGMNQPQHF.

The chain links TRBV7-8 to TRBJ1-1; D unresolved. Germline CDR1 SGHVS, CDR2 FQNEAQ. V dropped 0 bases and J dropped 1 base, with 12 bases sitting between them. This CDR3 region has 16 residues. DNA for the CDR3: TGTGCCAGCAGCTTAGCCATAAGATGGTCGAACACTGAAGCTTTCTTT. Translating it yields CASSLAIRWSNTEAFF. Using reference TRBV7-8 and TRBJ1-1 for the parts outside the CDR3, the full variable domain is GAGVSQSPRYKVAKRGQDVALRCDPISGHVSLFWYQQALGQGPEFLTYFQNEAQLDKSGLPSDRFFAERPEGSVSTLKIQRTQQEDSAVYLCASSLAIRWSNTEAFFGQGTRLTVV.